These T cell receptor beta chains were read from a single sample in a study of cytomegalovirus exposure and HLA in healthy donors. The method was immunoSEQ multiplex PCR; TCRdb's version includes in-frame clones alone and lacks a portion of them. This sample's clone table lists 65,000 to 85,000 clones. Material for sequencing was PBMCs. Receptors were obtained from a female donor in good health and CMV-seropositive. Both conserved end residues are part of each CDR3. D genes are given only for firm matches.

V gene: TRBV4-3
D gene: TRBD2
J gene: TRBJ2-3
CDR3 DNA: TGCGCCAGCAGCCAAGACGCACATCCGGGACTAGCGGGGGCAGATACGCAGTATTTT
CDR3 protein: CASSQDAHPGLAGADTQYF

V gene: TRBV28
D gene: NA
J gene: TRBJ2-7
CDR3 DNA: TGTGCCAGCAGTACCCTAGGCGCCCCCTACGAGCAGTACTTC
CDR3 protein: CASSTLGAPYEQYF

V gene: TRBV5-4
D gene: NA
J gene: TRBJ2-3
CDR3 DNA: TGTGCCAGCAGCCACACCCTAGGGGGGGAGGGGGATACGCAGTATTTT
CDR3 protein: CASSHTLGGEGDTQYF

V gene: TRBV25-1
D gene: NA
J gene: TRBJ1-5
CDR3 DNA: TGTGCCAGCAGTGAAACGGGGTCCGGGTTTGGCAATCAGCCCCAGCATTTT
CDR3 protein: CASSETGSGFGNQPQHF

V gene: TRBV7-2
D gene: NA
J gene: TRBJ2-5
CDR3 DNA: TGTGCCAGCAGCTTCCCTCAAGAGACCCAGTACTTC
CDR3 protein: CASSFPQETQYF

V gene: TRBV10-3
D gene: NA
J gene: TRBJ1-5
CDR3 DNA: TGTGCCATCAGTCCGACAGATGATCAGCCCCAGCATTTT
CDR3 protein: CAISPTDDQPQHF

V gene: TRBV7-2
D gene: TRBD1
J gene: TRBJ1-6
CDR3 DNA: TGTGCCAGCAGCTATGACAGGGGAGTACTTTCACCCCTCCACTTT
CDR3 protein: CASSYDRGVLSPLHF

V gene: TRBV19
D gene: NA
J gene: TRBJ1-1
CDR3 DNA: TGTGCCAGTAGTATGATGGGGGCCCTGAACACTGAAGATTTCTTT
CDR3 protein: CASSMMGALNTEDFF

V gene: TRBV28
D gene: NA
J gene: TRBJ2-1
CDR3 DNA: TGTGCCAGCAGTACCCGGACAGTCTCGAACGAGCAGTTCTTC
CDR3 protein: CASSTRTVSNEQFF

V gene: TRBV30
D gene: NA
J gene: TRBJ1-1
CDR3 DNA: TGTGCCTGTTCACAGGATAGAGCTTTCTTT
CDR3 protein: CACSQDRAFF

V gene: TRBV28
D gene: NA
J gene: TRBJ2-7
CDR3 DNA: TGTGCCAGCAGCCCCGGGTCCCTTGAGTCCTACGAGCAGTACTTC
CDR3 protein: CASSPGSLESYEQYF

V gene: TRBV6-4
D gene: TRBD1
J gene: TRBJ1-2
CDR3 DNA: TGTGCCAGCAGCCCGACAGGGACCAATTATGGCTACACCTTC
CDR3 protein: CASSPTGTNYGYTF

V gene: TRBV6-1
D gene: NA
J gene: TRBJ1-2
CDR3 DNA: TGTGCCAGCAGTTTGGGAAAGGGGGAGTATGGCTACACCTTC
CDR3 protein: CASSLGKGEYGYTF

V gene: TRBV7-2
D gene: NA
J gene: TRBJ2-4
CDR3 DNA: TGTGCCAGCAGCTTAGGCGGGGTAAACATTCAGTACTTC
CDR3 protein: CASSLGGVNIQYF

V gene: TRBV10-2
D gene: TRBD1
J gene: TRBJ1-2
CDR3 DNA: TGCGCCAGCAGTGATAGCTATGGCAGGGGGCCGGGTGGCTACACCTTC
CDR3 protein: CASSDSYGRGPGGYTF

V gene: TRBV5-1
D gene: NA
J gene: TRBJ1-2
CDR3 DNA: TGCGCCAGCAGCTTGGTAACAGGCGGCTACACCTTC
CDR3 protein: CASSLVTGGYTF

V gene: TRBV6-6
D gene: NA
J gene: TRBJ1-1
CDR3 DNA: TGTGCCAGCAGTTACGGTGTGGGGCGATACACTGAAGCTTTCTTT
CDR3 protein: CASSYGVGRYTEAFF

V gene: TRBV5-1
D gene: TRBD1
J gene: TRBJ1-1
CDR3 DNA: TGCGCCAGCAGCTTGAGGGCAGGGGGCCTGAACACTGAAGCTTTCTTT
CDR3 protein: CASSLRAGGLNTEAFF

V gene: TRBV28
D gene: TRBD2
J gene: TRBJ2-3
CDR3 DNA: TGTGCCAGCAGTTTTCTCCCTGGACTAGCGACTAGCACAGATACGCAGTATTTT
CDR3 protein: CASSFLPGLATSTDTQYF

V gene: TRBV7-9
D gene: TRBD2
J gene: TRBJ2-7
CDR3 DNA: TGTGCCAGCAGCTTTTCTCTAGCGGGAGCTGACGAGCAGTACTTC
CDR3 protein: CASSFSLAGADEQYF

V gene: TRBV7-8
D gene: NA
J gene: TRBJ1-1
CDR3 DNA: TGTGCCAGCAGCTTGGGCGCACAAGGTAGCACTGAAGCTTTCTTT
CDR3 protein: CASSLGAQGSTEAFF

V gene: TRBV18
D gene: NA
J gene: TRBJ2-7
CDR3 DNA: TGTGCCAGCTCACCAGGAAGGGAGCTGACCGAGCAGTACTTC
CDR3 protein: CASSPGRELTEQYF

V gene: TRBV30
D gene: NA
J gene: TRBJ1-4
CDR3 DNA: TGTGCCTGGAGCCCGACGGGTGAAAAACTGTTTTTT
CDR3 protein: CAWSPTGEKLFF

V gene: TRBV6-1
D gene: NA
J gene: TRBJ1-2
CDR3 DNA: TGTGCCAGCAGTGAAGCAGCAGGGTCCGGGGGTGGCTACACCTTC
CDR3 protein: CASSEAAGSGGGYTF

V gene: TRBV27
D gene: NA
J gene: TRBJ2-7
CDR3 DNA: TGTGCCAGCAGTTTAAAGGGCGGACACTACGAGCAGTACTTC
CDR3 protein: CASSLKGGHYEQYF

V gene: TRBV29-1
D gene: NA
J gene: TRBJ2-5
CDR3 DNA: TGCAGCGTTGAAGAGATTCCCCTTTCAGGGGTCTGGGAAGAGACCCAGTACTTC
CDR3 protein: CSVEEIPLSGVWEETQYF

V gene: TRBV18
D gene: TRBD1
J gene: TRBJ1-4
CDR3 DNA: TGTGCCAGCTCACCGACAGGGGGGTCAGAAAAACTGTTTTTT
CDR3 protein: CASSPTGGSEKLFF

V gene: TRBV7-9
D gene: NA
J gene: TRBJ1-2
CDR3 DNA: TGTGCCAGCAGCCCGGGAAACCCCCCCAACTATGGCTACACCTTC
CDR3 protein: CASSPGNPPNYGYTF

V gene: TRBV19
D gene: NA
J gene: TRBJ1-5
CDR3 DNA: TGTGCCAGTAGGGAGGGGCTCAATCAGCCCCAGCATTTT
CDR3 protein: CASREGLNQPQHF

V gene: TRBV7-9
D gene: TRBD1
J gene: TRBJ1-2
CDR3 DNA: TGTGCCAGCAGCTTAAGGATACTTACCGGGACAGGGGAAGGCTACACCTTC
CDR3 protein: CASSLRILTGTGEGYTF

V gene: TRBV5-6
D gene: NA
J gene: TRBJ2-2
CDR3 DNA: TGTGCCAGCAGCTTGACTAGTCCCGGGGAGCTGTTTTTT
CDR3 protein: CASSLTSPGELFF

V gene: TRBV6-1
D gene: NA
J gene: TRBJ2-3
CDR3 DNA: TGTGCCAGCAGTGAAGCGCGGGGAAGCACAGATACGCAGTATTTT
CDR3 protein: CASSEARGSTDTQYF

V gene: TRBV28
D gene: TRBD1
J gene: TRBJ2-2
CDR3 DNA: TGTGCCAGCAGTGCGACAGGGAGAGACACCGGGGAGCTGTTTTTT
CDR3 protein: CASSATGRDTGELFF